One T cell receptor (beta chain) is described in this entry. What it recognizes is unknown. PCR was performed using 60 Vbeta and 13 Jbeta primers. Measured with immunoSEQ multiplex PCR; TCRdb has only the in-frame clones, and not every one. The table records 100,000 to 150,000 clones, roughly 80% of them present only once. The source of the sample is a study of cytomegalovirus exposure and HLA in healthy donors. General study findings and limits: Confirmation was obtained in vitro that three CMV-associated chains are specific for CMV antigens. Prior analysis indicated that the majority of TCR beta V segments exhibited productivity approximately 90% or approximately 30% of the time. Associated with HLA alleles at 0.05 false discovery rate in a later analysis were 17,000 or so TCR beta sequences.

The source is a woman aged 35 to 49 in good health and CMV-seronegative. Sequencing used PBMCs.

The CDR3 protein is CSVSRDGDEQFF. CDR3 bases: TGCAGCGTCTCGAGAGACGGGGATGAGCAGTTCTTC. The V and J genes are TRBV29-1 and TRBJ2-1, with D possibly being TRBD2 (5 bases). Trimming took off 6 bases at V and 8 bases at J, with 14 bases between the two ends. This CDR3 is built from 12 residues. Germline loops: CDR1 SQVTM, CDR2 ANQGSEA.